A selection of T cell receptor beta chains follows, all from one sample in a study of fetal regulatory T cell absence and autoimmunity. Clones were read by immunoSEQ multiplex PCR, and TCRdb kept only the in-frame ones, dropping some. Of some 46,000 clones in the sample, roughly 80% are singletons; the top ten hold 0.35% to 0.45%. Input material: cord blood. Every receptor here comes from a newborn boy with IPEX syndrome. Both conserved end residues are part of each CDR3. The D gene is left open where the match is weak. The size of a clone is reported for some rows only, either as once, few or many, or as a class for expanded clones.

TRBV9,TRBD2,.,TRBJ2-7,CASSLAGGRNEQYF,TGTGCCAGCAGCCTAGCGGGGGGGCGGAATGAGCAGTACTTC
TRBV27,.,.,TRBJ1-1,CASSHGGIGTEAFF,TGTGCCAGCAGTCATGGGGGGATTGGGACTGAAGCTTTCTTT
TRBV19,.,.,TRBJ1-3,CASSIIGSSSGNTIYF,TGTGCCAGTAGTATCATCGGCAGCTCCTCTGGAAACACCATATATTTT
TRBV11-2,.,.,TRBJ2-1,CASSLGFGGANEQFF,TGTGCCAGCAGCTTAGGGTTTGGGGGGGCCAATGAGCAGTTCTTC
TRBV23-1,.,.,TRBJ2-5,CASSQSPSETQYF,TGCGCCAGCAGTCAATCCCCAAGTGAGACCCAGTACTTC
TRBV5-1,TRBD2,.,TRBJ2-1,CASSLAGTSYNEQFF,TGCGCCAGCAGCTTGGCCGGGACTAGCTACAATGAGCAGTTCTTC
TRBV11-3,TRBD1,.,TRBJ2-7,CASSLGGSGTGSGEQYF,TGTGCCAGCAGCTTAGGTGGGTCCGGGACAGGGAGTGGCGAGCAGTACTTC
TRBV30,.,.,TRBJ2-7,CAWSPQTYEQYF,TGTGCCTGGAGCCCACAGACCTACGAGCAGTACTTC
TRBV29-1,TRBD1,.,TRBJ2-7,CSVGTGSHEQYF,TGCAGCGTCGGGACAGGGAGCCACGAGCAGTACTTC
TRBV11-2,.,once,TRBJ2-6,CASSLTPGRTSGANVLTF,TGTGCCAGCAGCCTAACCCCAGGGCGGACCTCTGGGGCCAACGTCCTGACTTTC
TRBV6-5,TRBD1,.,TRBJ1-1,CASRTGQHTEAFF,TGTGCCAGCAGGACAGGGCAGCACACTGAAGCTTTCTTT
TRBV7-9,TRBD1,.,TRBJ1-1,CASSYPGPGQGARDTEAFF,TGTGCCAGCAGCTACCCGGGCCCGGGACAGGGGGCCAGGGACACTGAAGCTTTCTTT
TRBV30,.,.,TRBJ2-1,CAWNQRKDNEQFF,TGTGCCTGGAACCAGCGGAAGGACAATGAGCAGTTCTTC
TRBV27,.,.,TRBJ1-1,CASSNSPGVGMNTEAFF,TGTGCCAGCAGTAACTCTCCAGGGGTTGGGATGAACACTGAAGCTTTCTTT
TRBV2,TRBD1,.,TRBJ1-2,CASSENRGPYGYTF,TGTGCCAGCAGTGAAAACAGGGGGCCCTATGGCTACACCTTC
TRBV15,.,.,TRBJ2-7,CATSREGVFSPYEQYF,TGTGCCACCAGCAGAGAAGGAGTCTTTTCTCCCTACGAGCAGTACTTC
TRBV5-4,.,.,TRBJ1-5,CASSSDPNQPQHF,TGTGCCAGCAGCTCGGACCCTAATCAGCCCCAGCATTTT
TRBV4-3,TRBD1,.,TRBJ2-3,CASSPQGGTDTQYF,TGCGCCAGCAGCCCACAGGGGGGCACAGATACGCAGTATTTT
TRBV29-1,.,.,TRBJ1-1,CSVVSGGTEAFF,TGCAGCGTTGTTTCTGGGGGCACTGAAGCTTTCTTT
TRBV11-2,.,.,TRBJ2-7,CASSPSSYEQYF,TGTGCCAGCAGCCCCAGCTCCTACGAGCAGTACTTC
TRBV30,.,.,TRBJ2-3,CAWGHPADTQYF,TGTGCCTGGGGGCACCCGGCAGATACGCAGTATTTT
TRBV6-5,.,.,TRBJ1-2,CASSLTNYGYTF,TGTGCCAGCAGTCTGACGAACTATGGCTACACCTTC
TRBV10-1,TRBD2,once,TRBJ2-3,CASSMGLAGYTQYF,TGCGCCAGCAGCATGGGACTAGCGGGCTATACGCAGTATTTT
TRBV5-6,TRBD1,.,TRBJ1-1,CASSLIGQGYTEAFF,TGTGCCAGCAGCTTGATCGGACAGGGGTACACTGAAGCTTTCTTT
TRBV5-1,.,few,TRBJ1-2,CASSSLSYGYTF,TGCGCCAGCAGCTCCTTATCCTATGGCTACACCTTC
TRBV5-1,.,.,TRBJ2-7,CASRDPDGPYEQYF,TGCGCCAGCAGGGATCCGGACGGTCCCTACGAGCAGTACTTC
TRBV2,.,few,TRBJ1-2,CASSVRAGSDGYTF,TGTGCCAGCAGTGTGAGAGCAGGGAGCGATGGCTACACCTTC
TRBV21-1,.,.,TRBJ1-2,CASSLRTGENGYTF,TGTGCCAGCAGCCTCCGGACAGGTGAGAATGGCTACACCTTC
TRBV27,.,.,TRBJ2-6,CASSSGANVLTF,TGTGCCAGCAGTTCTGGGGCCAACGTCCTGACTTTC
TRBV7-2,.,.,TRBJ2-4,CASSLGGPLAKNIQYF,TGTGCCAGCAGCTTAGGCGGACCTTTAGCCAAAAACATTCAGTACTTC
TRBV9,TRBD2,.,TRBJ2-1,CASSVSGTSHNEQFF,TGTGCCAGCAGCGTCTCCGGGACTAGCCACAATGAGCAGTTCTTC
TRBV5-8,.,.,TRBJ2-7,CASSLVGVGSYEQYF,TGTGCCAGCAGCTTGGTAGGGGTAGGGAGCTACGAGCAGTACTTC
TRBV5-6,TRBD1,.,TRBJ2-3,CASSSLDRASTDTQYF,TGTGCCAGCAGCTCCCTCGACAGGGCTAGCACAGATACGCAGTATTTT
TRBV2,.,.,TRBJ2-4,CASSESPRTAAKNIQYF,TGTGCCAGCAGTGAATCCCCCCGGACAGCGGCCAAAAACATTCAGTACTTC
TRBV23-1,.,.,TRBJ1-1,CASSQSGNTEAFF,TGCGCCAGCAGTCAATCAGGGAACACTGAAGCTTTCTTT
TRBV6-5,TRBD2,.,TRBJ2-5,CASSYASGRLSTQYF,TGTGCCAGCAGTTACGCTAGCGGGAGGTTAAGTACCCAGTACTTC
TRBV5-1,TRBD1,.,TRBJ1-1,CASSAVGGQGWDTEAFF,TGCGCCAGCAGCGCCGTTGGCGGACAGGGGTGGGACACTGAAGCTTTCTTT
TRBV4-3,.,.,TRBJ2-7,CASSQEVGGNEQYF,TGCGCCAGCAGCCAAGAGGTCGGGGGTAACGAGCAGTACTTC
TRBV10-3,.,.,TRBJ1-5,CAIGHTNQPQHF,TGTGCCATCGGACATACCAATCAGCCCCAGCATTTT
TRBV5-1,TRBD2,.,TRBJ2-2,CASSLTSGRHTGELFF,TGCGCCAGCAGCTTGACTAGCGGGAGACACACCGGGGAGCTGTTTTTT
TRBV7-9,.,.,TRBJ2-6,CASSLAVSGANVLTF,TGTGCCAGCAGCTTAGCTGTCTCTGGGGCCAACGTCCTGACTTTC
TRBV15,.,.,TRBJ1-3,CATSRDVNTIYF,TGTGCCACCAGCAGAGATGTTAACACCATATATTTT
TRBV6-6,.,.,TRBJ2-7,CASSRLGAREQYF,TGTGCCAGCAGTAGACTCGGGGCGCGCGAGCAGTACTTC
TRBV6-5,TRBD1,.,TRBJ1-6,CASNPLDRQNSPLHF,TGTGCCAGCAACCCTCTGGACAGGCAGAATTCACCCCTCCACTTT
TRBV12-5,.,.,TRBJ1-1,CASGLWRGGYTEAFF,TGTGCTAGTGGTTTGTGGAGGGGCGGGTACACTGAAGCTTTCTTT
TRBV9,.,.,TRBJ1-3,CASSRSGSGNTIYF,TGTGCCAGCAGCCGTTCAGGCTCTGGAAACACCATATATTTT
TRBV27,.,.,TRBJ1-5,CASSFDSYGQPQHF,TGTGCCAGCAGTTTTGACAGCTATGGTCAGCCCCAGCATTTT
TRBV7-8,.,.,TRBJ2-5,CASSYAAQQETQYF,TGTGCCAGCAGTTACGCTGCCCAGCAAGAGACCCAGTACTTC